This T cell receptor (beta chain) was identified during a study of T cells after yellow fever vaccination. Whole-study findings and limits: Abundant clonotypes (contaminants from the bulk population) could be present in FACS-sorted repertoires.

CDR1 is MNHEY, CDR2 SMNVEV, per germline (reference sequence). This CDR3 has 17 residues. Trimming removed 8 bases from V and 1 base from J, with 20 bases in between. A few counts support this clonotype. Its antigen remains unidentified. Template switching by 5'RACE produced TCR cDNA, adding a universal primer site and UMIs. TCRdb reprocessed the 5' RACE reads with MiXCR, giving one entry per CDR3 protein. The sample comprises some 500,000 distinct CDR3 sequences, around an eighth of which are singletons, and over 11% rests with the top ten. Specimen: PBMCs, collected on the day of the yellow fever booster vaccination. V is TRBV27 and J is TRBJ2-2; either TRBD1 or TRBD2 may supply D (6 bases each). The sequence derives from a man younger than 40 who received the YFV17D yellow fever vaccine. CDR3 DNA: TGTGCCAGCGCCGAAGTTGGGGGGCCGGGGAACACCGGGGAGCTGTTTTTT. Translated: CASAEVGGPGNTGELFF.